This paragraph covers one T cell receptor beta chain sequence. Its antigen remains unknown. Original handling: Construction of a distant-metastasis classifier for papillary thyroid cancer relied on CDR3 differences across clinicopathological groups. Through MiXCR, TCRdb re-clonotyped the PCR reads. The V and J calls follow TCRdb's processing rather than the paper's. In the table there are approximately 31,000 clones, roughly 18% of which are singletons. This CDR3 contains 15 residues. Germline V gene sequence: CDR1 MNHNS, CDR2 SASEGT. V lost 6 bases to trimming and J lost 6 bases, with 20 bases between them. This sample is part of a study of metastatic and nonmetastatic thyroid tumors. About the research overall: Repertoires of blood and of tissue (tumor or nodule) from malignant and benign thyroid patients were compared.

Overall study findings and caveats: Malignant tumors reportedly showed significantly higher TCR beta diversity than benign nodules in both blood and tumor.

Thyroid surgery had not been preceded by any treatment in any patient. Sequences were obtained from blood. This rearrangement joins TRBV6-1 to TRBJ1-1, with D possibly matching TRBD1 (6 bases). The sequence was collected from a female donor with papillary thyroid cancer or a benign thyroid nodule (not recorded which). Some clones in this sample may be carry-over from other donors' samples. CDR3 sequence: CASSLAGGQLAEAFF. DNA of the CDR3: TGTGCCAGCAGCTTGGCGGGAGGACAGTTGGCTGAAGCTTTCTTT.